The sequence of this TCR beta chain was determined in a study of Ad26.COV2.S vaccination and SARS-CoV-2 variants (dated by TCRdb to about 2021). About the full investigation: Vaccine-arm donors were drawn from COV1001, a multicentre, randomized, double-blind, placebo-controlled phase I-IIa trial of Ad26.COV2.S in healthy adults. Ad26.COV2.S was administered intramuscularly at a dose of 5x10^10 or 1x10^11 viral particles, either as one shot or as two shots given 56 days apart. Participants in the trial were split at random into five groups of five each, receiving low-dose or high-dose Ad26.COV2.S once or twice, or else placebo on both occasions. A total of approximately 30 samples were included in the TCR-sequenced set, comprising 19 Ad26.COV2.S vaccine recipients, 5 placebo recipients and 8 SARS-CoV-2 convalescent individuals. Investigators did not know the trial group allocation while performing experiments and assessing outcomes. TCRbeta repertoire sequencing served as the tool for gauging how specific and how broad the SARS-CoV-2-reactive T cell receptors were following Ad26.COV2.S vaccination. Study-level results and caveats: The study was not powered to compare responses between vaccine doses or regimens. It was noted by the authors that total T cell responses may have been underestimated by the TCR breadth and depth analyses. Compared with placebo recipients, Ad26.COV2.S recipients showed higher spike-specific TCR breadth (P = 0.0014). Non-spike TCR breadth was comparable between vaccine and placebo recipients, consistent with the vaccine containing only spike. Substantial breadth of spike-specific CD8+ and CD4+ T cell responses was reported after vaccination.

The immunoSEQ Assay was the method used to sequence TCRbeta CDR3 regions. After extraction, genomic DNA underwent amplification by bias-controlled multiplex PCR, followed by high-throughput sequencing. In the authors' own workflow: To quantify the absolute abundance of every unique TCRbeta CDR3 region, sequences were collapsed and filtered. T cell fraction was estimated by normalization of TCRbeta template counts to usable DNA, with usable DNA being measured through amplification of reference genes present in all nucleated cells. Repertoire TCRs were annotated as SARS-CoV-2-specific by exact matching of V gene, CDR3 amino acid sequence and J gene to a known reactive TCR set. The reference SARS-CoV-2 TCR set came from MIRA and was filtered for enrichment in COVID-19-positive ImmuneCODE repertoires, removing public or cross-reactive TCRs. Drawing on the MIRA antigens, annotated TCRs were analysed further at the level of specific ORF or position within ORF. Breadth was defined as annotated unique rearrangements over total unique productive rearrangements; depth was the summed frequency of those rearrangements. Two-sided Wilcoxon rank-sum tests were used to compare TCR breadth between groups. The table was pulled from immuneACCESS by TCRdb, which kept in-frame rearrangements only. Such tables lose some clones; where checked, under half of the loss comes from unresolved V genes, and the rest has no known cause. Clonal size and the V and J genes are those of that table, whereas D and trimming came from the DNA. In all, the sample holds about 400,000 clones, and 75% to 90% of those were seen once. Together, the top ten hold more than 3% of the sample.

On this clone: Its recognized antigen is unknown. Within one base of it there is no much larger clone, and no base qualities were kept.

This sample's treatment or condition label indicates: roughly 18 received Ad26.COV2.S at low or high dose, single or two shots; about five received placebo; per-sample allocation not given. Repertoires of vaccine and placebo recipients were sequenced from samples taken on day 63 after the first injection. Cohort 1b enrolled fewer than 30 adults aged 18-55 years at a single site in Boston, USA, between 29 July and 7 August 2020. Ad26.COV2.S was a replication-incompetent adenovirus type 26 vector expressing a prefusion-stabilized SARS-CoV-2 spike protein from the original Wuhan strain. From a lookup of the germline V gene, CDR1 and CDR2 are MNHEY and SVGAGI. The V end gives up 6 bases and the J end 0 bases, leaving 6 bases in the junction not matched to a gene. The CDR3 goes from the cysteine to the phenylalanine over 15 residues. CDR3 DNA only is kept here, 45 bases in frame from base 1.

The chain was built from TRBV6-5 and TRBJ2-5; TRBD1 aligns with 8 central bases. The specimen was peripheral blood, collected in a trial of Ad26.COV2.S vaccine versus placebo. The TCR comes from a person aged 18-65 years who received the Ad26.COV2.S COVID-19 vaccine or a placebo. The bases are TGTGCCAGCAGCGGACAGGGTACCTACCAAGAGACCCAGTACTTC. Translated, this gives CASSGQGTYQETQYF.